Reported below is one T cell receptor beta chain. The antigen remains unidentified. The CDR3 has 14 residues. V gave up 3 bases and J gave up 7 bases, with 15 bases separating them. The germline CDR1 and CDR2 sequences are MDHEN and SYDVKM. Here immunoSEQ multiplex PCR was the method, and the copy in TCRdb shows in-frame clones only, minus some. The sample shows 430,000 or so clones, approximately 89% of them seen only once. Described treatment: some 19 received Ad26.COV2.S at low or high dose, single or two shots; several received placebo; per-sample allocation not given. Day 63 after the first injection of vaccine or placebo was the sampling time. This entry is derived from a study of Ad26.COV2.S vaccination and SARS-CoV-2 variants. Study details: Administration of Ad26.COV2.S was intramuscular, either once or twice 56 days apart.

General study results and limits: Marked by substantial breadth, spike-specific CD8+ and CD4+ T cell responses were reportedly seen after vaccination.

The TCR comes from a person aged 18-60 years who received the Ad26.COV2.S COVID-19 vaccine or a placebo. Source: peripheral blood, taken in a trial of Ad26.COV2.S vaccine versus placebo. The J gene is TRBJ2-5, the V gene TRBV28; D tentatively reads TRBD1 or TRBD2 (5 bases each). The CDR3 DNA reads TGTGCCAGCAGTTTCTCGGGACGCCCCTCGACCCAGTACTTC. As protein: CASSFSGRPSTQYF.